The rows below give T cell receptor beta chains drawn from one sample of a study of PD-L1 blockade in urothelial cancer. TCRdb's copy holds only in-frame clones and misses some; the assay was immunoSEQ multiplex PCR. The data hold 30,000 to 40,000 clones, with almost 85% observed a single time. Sequencing was performed on PBMCs, taken around atezolizumab (anti-PD-L1) treatment. The receptors stem from a man in his 70s with urothelial cancer. CDR3s include the opening cysteine and the closing phenylalanine or tryptophan. D genes are given only for firm matches. Not every row has a clone size; where given, it reads once, few, many or a size class.

clone_size j_call v_call d_call cdr3_aa cdr3_nt
few TRBJ1-2 TRBV5-1 - CASSLTTGNYGYTF TGCGCCAGCAGCTTGACGACCGGGAACTATGGCTACACCTTC
- TRBJ1-1 TRBV21-1 - CASSKSPGTGNTEAFF TGTGCCAGCAGCAAATCCCCCGGGACAGGGAACACTGAAGCTTTCTTT
once TRBJ1-2 TRBV7-8 - CASSPDSNYGYTF TGTGCCAGCAGCCCCGACAGTAACTATGGCTACACCTTC
- TRBJ2-7 TRBV6-8 - CASSTPYEQYF TGTGCCAGTAGCACCCCCTACGAGCAGTACTTC
- TRBJ1-4 TRBV28 - CASTTTNEKLFF TGTGCCAGCACCACAACTAATGAAAAACTGTTTTTT
- TRBJ2-7 TRBV25-1 - CASSTPGNYEQYF TGTGCCAGCAGTACCCCAGGGAACTACGAGCAGTACTTC
- TRBJ2-4 TRBV29-1 TRBD1 CSVELGDSRNIQYF TGCAGCGTCGAATTGGGGGACAGCCGAAACATTCAGTACTTC
- TRBJ2-5 TRBV9 TRBD2 CASSPTPGSGGGSYQETQYF TGTGCCAGCAGCCCAACGCCAGGGTCGGGAGGAGGTAGTTATCAAGAGACCCAGTACTTC
- TRBJ2-7 TRBV5-1 TRBD2 CASSRGLEGYEQYF TGCGCCAGCAGCAGGGGACTAGAGGGCTACGAGCAGTACTTC
- TRBJ2-7 TRBV15 TRBD2 CATSRERGGVYEQYF TGTGCCACCAGCAGAGAGAGGGGAGGGGTATACGAGCAGTACTTC
- TRBJ2-1 TRBV7-8 TRBD1 CASSLAGTGVNEQFF TGTGCCAGCAGCTTAGCAGGGACAGGGGTCAATGAGCAGTTCTTC
- TRBJ1-1 TRBV5-1 - CASSLEGDPNTEAFF TGCGCCAGCAGCTTGGAGGGGGACCCGAACACTGAAGCTTTCTTT
- TRBJ2-5 TRBV4-3 TRBD2 CASSQVGLAGGARETQYF TGCGCCAGCAGCCAGGTGGGGCTAGCGGGGGGGGCGAGAGAGACCCAGTACTTC
- TRBJ1-5 TRBV9 TRBD1 CASSATGGDQPQHF TGTGCCAGCAGCGCGACAGGGGGCGACCAGCCCCAGCATTTT
- TRBJ2-5 TRBV7-9 TRBD1 CASSLRTGTHQETQYF TGTGCCAGCAGCTTAAGGACAGGGACACACCAAGAGACCCAGTACTTC
- TRBJ1-2 TRBV11-1 TRBD1 CASSQGQGIGYTF TGTGCCAGCAGTCAAGGACAGGGTATTGGCTACACCTTC
once TRBJ1-1 TRBV10-3 TRBD1 CASIGQGATEAFF TGTGCCAGTATCGGACAGGGGGCTACTGAAGCTTTCTTT
- TRBJ2-3 TRBV7-5 - CVRSLARTSGRTRDTQYF TGTGTCAGAAGCTTAGCCCGGACTAGCGGGAGGACGCGAGATACGCAGTATTTT
- TRBJ1-5 TRBV19 TRBD1 CASSSSMGTGQPQHF TGTGCCAGTAGTTCATCCATGGGGACAGGTCAGCCCCAGCATTTT
- TRBJ1-2 TRBV7-2 - CASSLDARDTSNYGYTF TGTGCCAGCAGCTTAGATGCTCGGGACACCTCTAACTATGGCTACACCTTC
- TRBJ2-3 TRBV5-6 - CASSLRGRGTDTQYF TGTGCCAGCAGCTTGAGGGGCAGGGGAACAGATACGCAGTATTTT
- TRBJ2-7 TRBV28 TRBD1 CASTLGTGAKEQYF TGTGCCAGCACCCTCGGGACAGGGGCGAAAGAGCAGTACTTC
- TRBJ1-1 TRBV7-3 - CASSLAATENTEAFF TGTGCCAGCAGCTTAGCGGCGACAGAGAACACTGAAGCTTTCTTT
- TRBJ2-7 TRBV4-3 - CASSQAGASGVGEQYF TGCGCCAGCAGCCAAGCCGGAGCCAGCGGAGTGGGAGAGCAGTACTTC
- TRBJ2-7 TRBV6-1 TRBD1 CASRGDRVGYEQYF TGTGCCAGCAGGGGGGACAGGGTGGGCTACGAGCAGTACTTC
- TRBJ1-5 TRBV6-1 - CASREGQPQHF TGTGCCAGCAGGGAGGGTCAGCCCCAGCATTTT
few TRBJ2-7 TRBV7-2 - CASSLEASAYEQYF TGTGCCAGCAGCTTAGAGGCTAGCGCCTACGAGCAGTACTTC
- TRBJ1-3 TRBV9 - CASSVQGSSISGNTIYF TGTGCCAGCAGCGTACAGGGGTCTTCGATCTCTGGAAACACCATATATTTT
once TRBJ2-5 TRBV14 - CASSQTGLQETQYF TGTGCCAGCAGCCAGACAGGTCTCCAAGAGACCCAGTACTTC
- TRBJ2-3 TRBV10-1 - CASSRRSFEGTQYF TGCGCCAGCAGTAGGAGAAGTTTCGAAGGTACGCAGTATTTT
- TRBJ2-7 TRBV2 TRBD1 CASIQQGVINEQYF TGTGCCAGCATCCAACAGGGGGTAATCAACGAGCAGTACTTC
- TRBJ1-2 TRBV5-4 - CASSFLPQVVHGYTF TGTGCCAGCAGCTTCTTACCACAAGTTGTCCATGGCTACACCTTC
- TRBJ1-1 TRBV7-9 - CASSLQGPNTEAFF TGTGCCAGCAGCTTACAGGGTCCGAACACTGAAGCTTTCTTT
- TRBJ1-4 TRBV6-5 - CASSYTSGQGNEKLFF TGTGCCAGCAGTTACACCAGCGGGCAGGGAAATGAAAAACTGTTTTTT
few TRBJ2-1 TRBV7-9 TRBD2 CASSLLLAWGLKEHNEQFF TGTGCCAGCAGCTTACTCTTGGCGTGGGGACTAAAAGAGCACAATGAGCAGTTCTTC
many TRBJ1-1 TRBV5-1 - CASSLTLNTEAFF TGCGCCAGCAGCTTAACATTGAACACTGAAGCTTTCTTT
- TRBJ1-2 TRBV7-9 TRBD1 CASSPDRGVYGYTF TGTGCCAGCAGCCCGGACAGGGGCGTCTATGGCTACACCTTC
- TRBJ2-1 TRBV5-1 TRBD2 CASNPRGGQRNEQFF TGCGCCAGCAACCCGCGGGGGGGGCAGCGAAATGAGCAGTTCTTC
- TRBJ1-1 TRBV28 - CASSSGGAENTEAFF TGTGCCAGCAGTTCGGGGGGGGCGGAGAACACTGAAGCTTTCTTT
- TRBJ2-7 TRBV9 TRBD1 CASSVGTGGPHEQYF TGTGCCAGCAGCGTCGGGACAGGGGGGCCCCACGAGCAGTACTTC
- TRBJ1-6 TRBV5-4 - CASFTGSKGSPLHF TGTGCCAGCTTCACGGGATCTAAGGGATCACCCCTCCACTTT
- TRBJ1-1 TRBV7-9 - CASSATGWEPMNTEAFF TGTGCCAGCAGCGCGACAGGATGGGAGCCAATGAACACTGAAGCTTTCTTT
- TRBJ2-3 TRBV19 - CASSIGTADTQYF TGTGCCAGTAGTATCGGGACTGCAGATACGCAGTATTTT
- TRBJ2-5 TRBV30 TRBD1 CAWGQGKETQYF TGTGCCTGGGGACAGGGGAAAGAGACCCAGTACTTC
- TRBJ1-2 TRBV5-8 - CASSLRGRGYTF TGTGCCAGCAGCCTCAGGGGTCGTGGCTACACCTTC
- TRBJ2-2 TRBV9 - CASSVVWQNTGELFF TGTGCCAGCAGCGTAGTTTGGCAAAACACCGGGGAGCTGTTTTTT
once TRBJ2-1 TRBV27 - CASKVGGMGEQFF TGTGCCAGCAAGGTCGGCGGGATGGGTGAGCAGTTCTTC
once TRBJ1-1 TRBV5-1 TRBD1 CASSLGGTGGTEAFF TGCGCCAGCAGCTTGGGAGGGACAGGGGGAACTGAAGCTTTCTTT
- TRBJ1-4 TRBV4-2 TRBD1 CASSQDRQGVEKLFF TGTGCCAGCAGCCAAGATCGACAGGGGGTTGAAAAACTGTTTTTT
once TRBJ2-1 TRBV7-2 - CASSSSGLLINHEQFF TGTGCCAGCAGCTCTTCCGGACTACTAATTAACCATGAGCAGTTCTTC
- TRBJ1-1 TRBV6-6 TRBD1 CASSSTGVNTEAFF TGTGCCAGCAGTTCGACAGGGGTTAACACTGAAGCTTTCTTT
- TRBJ1-6 TRBV18 TRBD1 CASSPSGQNSPLHF TGTGCCAGCTCACCCTCGGGACAGAATTCACCCCTCCACTTT